The sequence of this T cell receptor (beta chain) was determined in a study of blood T cells in healthy people across ages. The study isolated at least 7 million PBMCs from each sample. Only one count was recorded for this clonotype. The trim removed 1 base at V and 2 bases at J, leaving 2 bases unmatched. CDR1 is MDHEN, CDR2 SYDVKM, per germline. The CDR3 loop spans 16 amino acids. A second about 7 to 12 cycle PCR used barcoded and J-beta primers. MiXCR, run by TCRdb on the 5' RACE reads, gives a single entry per CDR3 protein. The data hold approximately 2,000,000 distinct CDR3 sequences, with roughly two fifths observed a single time.

The TCR was taken from a human donor in good health. This sequence joins TRBV28 and TRBJ2-3, with TRBD2 identical over 11 bases. Sequencing was performed on blood. The CDR3 nucleotides read TGTGCCAGCAGTTTATATAGCGGGGGGGACACAGATACGCAGTATTTT. Its translation is CASSLYSGGDTDTQYF.